A selection of T cell receptor beta chains follows, all from one sample in a study of blood T cell repertoires in COVID-19. Sequenced by immunoSEQ multiplex PCR; TCRdb stores in-frame clones only, minus some. The sample lists about 230,000 clones; roughly 80% were seen once. The sample taken for sequencing was peripheral blood. These receptors were obtained from a woman aged 45 to 65 with acute or convalescent COVID-19. CDR3s include the opening cysteine and the closing phenylalanine or tryptophan. The D gene is left open where the match is weak. Only part of the rows carry a size: once, few, many, or a class if the clone is expanded.

V	D	size	J	DNA	CDR3
TRBV2	TRBD2	NA	TRBJ2-5	TGTGCCAGCAGTGAAGCTAGCGGGGGGGTTGAGACCCAGTACTTC	CASSEASGGVETQYF
TRBV24-1	TRBD2	NA	TRBJ2-1	TGTGCCACCAGTGTTCAGGGACTAGCGGGAGATGAGCAGTTCTTC	CATSVQGLAGDEQFF
TRBV21-1	NA	NA	TRBJ1-6	TGTGCCAGCAGCAAAGCGCGGGAAGTGAGGAGTTCACCCCTCCACTTT	CASSKAREVRSSPLHF
TRBV5-6	TRBD1	NA	TRBJ1-4	TGTGCCAGCAGCAGACAGGGGGATGGTGAAAAACTGTTTTTT	CASSRQGDGEKLFF
TRBV12-3/TRBV12-4	TRBD1	NA	TRBJ1-2	TGTGCCAGCAGTCGACAGGGGGCTAAGGGCTACACCTTC	CASSRQGAKGYTF
TRBV30	NA	NA	TRBJ2-3	TGTGCCTGGAGTGGAGGCACAGATACGCAGTATTTT	CAWSGGTDTQYF
TRBV28	TRBD1	NA	TRBJ2-7	TGTGCCAGCAGCCCCTGGGACAGGTCCGCCTACGAGCAGTACTTC	CASSPWDRSAYEQYF
TRBV27	NA	NA	TRBJ2-3	TGTGCCAGCATGTCATGGCGGGGCGGGGCTCCCAAAAAAAGAGATACGCAGTATTTT	CASMSWRGGAPKKRDTQYF
TRBV13	NA	NA	TRBJ1-5	TGTGCCAGCAGCCAGGCGGGAGGGAAGCCCCAGCATTTT	CASSQAGGKPQHF
TRBV4-2	NA	NA	TRBJ1-1	TGTGCCAGCAGCCAAGGAGCACAGGGTAACACTGAAGCTTTCTTT	CASSQGAQGNTEAFF
TRBV7-3	NA	NA	TRBJ1-2	TGTGCCAGCAGCCCCCGGGGGGGCCAGGTTGGCTACACCTTC	CASSPRGGQVGYTF
TRBV14	NA	NA	TRBJ2-5	TGTGCCAGCAGCCTGGGGGGGGCGAAACAAGAGACCCAGTACTTC	CASSLGGAKQETQYF
TRBV7-2	NA	NA	TRBJ2-3	TGTGCCAGCAGCCAGATGGGGCATACGCAGTATTTT	CASSQMGHTQYF
TRBV10-1	NA	NA	TRBJ2-2	TGCGCCAGCAAATGGGTAGCGGACCTCACCGGGGAGCTGTTTTTT	CASKWVADLTGELFF
TRBV7-2	TRBD1	NA	TRBJ1-4	TGTGCCAGCAGCCCTGATAGGACAGGGAGTGAAAAACTGTTTTTT	CASSPDRTGSEKLFF
TRBV15	TRBD2	NA	TRBJ2-1	TGTGCCACCAGCAGGGGACTACAGCGACAAGGCTACAATGAGCAGTTCTTC	CATSRGLQRQGYNEQFF
TRBV29-1	NA	NA	TRBJ2-1	TGTAGCGGGACAGTCTCCTACAATGAGCAGTTCTTC	CSGTVSYNEQFF
TRBV19	TRBD1	NA	TRBJ2-3	TGTGCCAGTAGTAGGCCCCCAGGGGGTTCTCATCAAGATACGCAGTATTTT	CASSRPPGGSHQDTQYF
TRBV6-2/TRBV6-3	NA	NA	TRBJ1-5	TGTGCCAGCAGTTACTTTGGGGCCCCCCAGCATTTT	CASSYFGAPQHF
TRBV2	TRBD1	few	TRBJ2-7	TGTGCCACCCGGGGCCGGACAGGGGTCTCCTCCGAGCAGTACTTC	CATRGRTGVSSEQYF
TRBV6-5	TRBD1	NA	TRBJ2-7	TGTGCCAGCAGTTTCGGGGACAGTCCCAACGAGCAGTACTTC	CASSFGDSPNEQYF
TRBV6-5	TRBD2	NA	TRBJ2-7	TGTGCCAGCAGTTATAGCGGGGGAACCGTTAAGGAGCAGTACTTC	CASSYSGGTVKEQYF
TRBV5-4	TRBD1	few	TRBJ2-2	TGTGCCAGCAGTTCTCAAAGGGGACAGGGAGGCGGGGAGCTGTTTTTT	CASSSQRGQGGGELFF
TRBV6-5	TRBD1	NA	TRBJ1-1	TGTGCCAGCAGTAACTCCGGGACAGGGGTCCCTGAAGCTTTCTTT	CASSNSGTGVPEAFF
TRBV2	TRBD1	NA	TRBJ2-7	TGTGCCAGTAAGACAGGGACCATTTACGAGCAGTACTTC	CASKTGTIYEQYF
TRBV4-2	NA	NA	TRBJ2-3	TGTGCCAGCAGCTCCCGGGGTAGCGGCGATACGCAGTATTTT	CASSSRGSGDTQYF
TRBV9	NA	once	TRBJ2-3	TGTGCCAGCAGCGTAGGACAGGGCACAGATACGCAGTATTTT	CASSVGQGTDTQYF
TRBV30	TRBD1	NA	TRBJ1-1	TGTGCCTGGAGTGAGACAGGGTCTGAAGCTTTCTTT	CAWSETGSEAFF
TRBV28	TRBD2	NA	TRBJ2-4	TGTGCCAGCAGACCGACTAGCGGGAGGGCCGGGGAAAACATTCAGTACTTC	CASRPTSGRAGENIQYF
TRBV5-1	TRBD2	few	TRBJ2-1	TGCGCCAGCAGCTTGGATAGCGGGGGAACCTACAATGAGCAGTTCTTC	CASSLDSGGTYNEQFF
TRBV7-8	NA	once	TRBJ1-4	TGTGCCAGCAGCACTACCGAGGAAAAACTGTTTTTT	CASSTTEEKLFF
TRBV4-1	TRBD1	NA	TRBJ2-3	TGCGCCAGCAGCCAAGATAGATTTCCGGTGACAGGGAGTTCCGATACGCAGTATTTT	CASSQDRFPVTGSSDTQYF
TRBV5-4	TRBD2	NA	TRBJ2-7	TGTGCCAGCAGCTGGGGCCTCGGGGGGTCCTACGAGCAGTACTTC	CASSWGLGGSYEQYF
TRBV10-3	NA	NA	TRBJ1-6	TGTGCCATCAATCGAATAGACAGCGACAATTCACCCCTCCACTTT	CAINRIDSDNSPLHF
TRBV27	NA	few	TRBJ1-6	TGTGCCAGCAGCGGACCAGGGTGGAATTCACCCCTCCACTTT	CASSGPGWNSPLHF
TRBV2	TRBD2	NA	TRBJ2-3	TGTGCCAGCAAGGGGCTAGCGGGGGGGCCCACAGATACGCAGTATTTT	CASKGLAGGPTDTQYF